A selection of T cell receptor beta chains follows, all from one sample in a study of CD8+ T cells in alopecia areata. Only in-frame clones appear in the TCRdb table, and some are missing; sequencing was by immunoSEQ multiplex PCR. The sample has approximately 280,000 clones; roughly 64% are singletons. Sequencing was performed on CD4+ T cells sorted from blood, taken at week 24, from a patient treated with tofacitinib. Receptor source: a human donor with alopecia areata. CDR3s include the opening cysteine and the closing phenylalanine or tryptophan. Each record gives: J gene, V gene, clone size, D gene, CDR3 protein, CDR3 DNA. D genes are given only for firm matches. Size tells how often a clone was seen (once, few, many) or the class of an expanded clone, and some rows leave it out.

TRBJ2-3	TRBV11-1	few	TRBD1	CASSARDRGLTDTQYF	TGTGCCAGCAGCGCCAGGGACAGGGGCCTCACAGATACGCAGTATTTT
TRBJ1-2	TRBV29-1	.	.	CSVPGRVNYGYTF	TGCAGCGTGCCGGGCCGAGTTAACTATGGCTACACCTTC
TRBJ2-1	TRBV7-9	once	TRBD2	CASSSLAGGPDEQFF	TGTGCCAGCAGCTCCCTAGCGGGGGGGCCCGATGAGCAGTTCTTC
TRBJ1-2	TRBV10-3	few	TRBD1	CAISESGDRRFYGYTF	TGTGCCATCAGTGAGTCGGGGGACAGGAGGTTCTATGGCTACACCTTC
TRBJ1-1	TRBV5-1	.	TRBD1	CASSSTPGTGATEAFF	TGCGCCAGCAGCTCCACCCCCGGGACAGGGGCCACTGAAGCTTTCTTT
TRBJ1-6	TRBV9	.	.	CASSVGGNNSPLHF	TGTGCCAGCAGCGTAGGGGGCAATAATTCACCCCTCCACTTT
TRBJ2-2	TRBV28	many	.	CASSWTSNTGELFF	TGTGCCAGCAGTTGGACATCGAACACCGGGGAGCTGTTTTTT
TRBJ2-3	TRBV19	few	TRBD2	CASSIGTSGTDTQYF	TGTGCCAGTAGTATAGGGACTAGCGGCACAGATACGCAGTATTTT
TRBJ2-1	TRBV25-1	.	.	CASSYKRSEQFF	TGTGCCAGCAGTTACAAAAGGAGTGAGCAGTTCTTC
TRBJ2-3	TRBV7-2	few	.	CASSSYGPVGDTQYF	TGTGCCAGCAGCTCCTATGGACCCGTAGGAGATACGCAGTATTTT
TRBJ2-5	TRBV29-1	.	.	CSVLRPGIETQYF	TGCAGCGTGCTGAGGCCCGGGATAGAGACCCAGTACTTC
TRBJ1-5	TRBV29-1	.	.	CSVSKGGLDQPQHF	TGCAGCGTCTCTAAGGGGGGATTGGATCAGCCCCAGCATTTT
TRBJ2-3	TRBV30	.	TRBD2	CAWRGLAATDTQYF	TGTGCCTGGAGAGGACTAGCGGCCACAGATACGCAGTATTTT
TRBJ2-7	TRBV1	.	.	CTSRTGTPEQYF	TGCACCAGCAGAACCGGGACCCCTGAGCAGTACTTC
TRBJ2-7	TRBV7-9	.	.	CASSLEAGNGAWEQYF	TGTGCCAGCAGCTTAGAGGCAGGGAACGGTGCTTGGGAGCAGTACTTC
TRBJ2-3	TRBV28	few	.	CASRYLGVSTDTQYF	TGTGCCAGCAGGTATCTCGGGGTTAGCACAGATACGCAGTATTTT
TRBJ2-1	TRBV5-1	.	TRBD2	CASSTSGGQLNEQFF	TGCGCCAGCAGCACTAGCGGGGGGCAACTCAATGAGCAGTTCTTC
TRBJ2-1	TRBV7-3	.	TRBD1	CASSTGQGADEQFF	TGTGCCAGCAGCACGGGACAGGGGGCTGATGAGCAGTTCTTC
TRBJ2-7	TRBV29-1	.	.	CSVGVGGAYEQYF	TGCAGCGTGGGGGTTGGTGGGGCCTACGAGCAGTACTTC
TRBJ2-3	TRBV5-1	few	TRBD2	CASSSQLAGADYTQYF	TGCGCCAGCAGCTCCCAACTAGCGGGGGCTGACTATACGCAGTATTTT
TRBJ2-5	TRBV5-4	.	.	CASSRDPRETQYF	TGTGCCAGCAGCCGGGACCCTCGGGAGACCCAGTACTTC
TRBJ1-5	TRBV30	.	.	CAWSHRRAQPQHF	TGTGCCTGGAGCCATCGACGTGCTCAGCCCCAGCATTTT
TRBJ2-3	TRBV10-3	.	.	CAISTQGGQADTQYF	TGTGCCATCAGCACACAGGGGGGGCAAGCAGATACGCAGTATTTT
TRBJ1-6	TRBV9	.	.	CASSVDGGIYSPLHF	TGTGCCAGCAGCGTAGACGGAGGGATTTATTCACCCCTCCACTTT
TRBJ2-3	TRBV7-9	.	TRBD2	CASSPRGGQDTQYF	TGTGCCAGCAGCCCGCGGGGGGGCCAAGATACGCAGTATTTT
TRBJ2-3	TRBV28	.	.	CASSLGDTQYF	TGTGCCAGCAGCCTTGGAGATACGCAGTATTTT
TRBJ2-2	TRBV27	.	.	CASSLLGGELFF	TGTGCCAGCAGTTTATTAGGCGGGGAGCTGTTTTTT
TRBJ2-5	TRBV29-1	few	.	CSDPGPRRETQYF	TGCAGCGACCCGGGCCCCCGGCGGGAGACCCAGTACTTC
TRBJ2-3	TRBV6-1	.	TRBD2	CASSEAAGVNTDTQYF	TGTGCCAGCAGTGAAGCGGCGGGGGTTAACACAGATACGCAGTATTTT
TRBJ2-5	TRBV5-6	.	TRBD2	CASSLFTSGGQETQYF	TGTGCCAGCAGCTTGTTTACTAGCGGGGGGCAAGAGACCCAGTACTTC
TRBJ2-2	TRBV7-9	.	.	CASSLTPGSSAGELFF	TGTGCCAGCAGCTTAACACCAGGGAGTTCTGCCGGGGAGCTGTTTTTT
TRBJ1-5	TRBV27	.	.	CASSFQAVEPQHF	TGTGCCAGCAGTTTTCAGGCAGTTGAGCCCCAGCATTTT
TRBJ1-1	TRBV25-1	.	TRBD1	CASSETGMNTEAFF	TGTGCCAGCAGTGAGACAGGGATGAACACTGAAGCTTTCTTT
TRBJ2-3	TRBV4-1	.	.	CASSQVGQGRTDTQYF	TGCGCCAGCAGCCAAGTGGGGCAGGGGCGCACAGATACGCAGTATTTT
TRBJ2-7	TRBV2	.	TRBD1	CASSRQGSEQYF	TGTGCCAGCAGCCGACAGGGGTCCGAGCAGTACTTC
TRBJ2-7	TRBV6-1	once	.	CASTGDSAWQYF	TGTGCCAGCACGGGGGACAGTGCGTGGCAGTACTTC
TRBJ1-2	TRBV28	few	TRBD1	CASSIRRDSRNYGYTF	TGTGCCAGCAGTATCCGACGGGACAGCCGGAACTATGGCTACACCTTC
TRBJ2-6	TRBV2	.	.	CASTLDRTSGANVLTF	TGTGCCAGCACCTTAGACCGGACCTCTGGGGCCAACGTCCTGACTTTC
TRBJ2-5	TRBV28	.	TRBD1	CASSSWDRPPETQYF	TGTGCCAGCAGCTCCTGGGACAGGCCCCCCGAGACCCAGTACTTC
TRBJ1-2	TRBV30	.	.	CAWISGKGGNYGYTF	TGTGCCTGGATCTCCGGGAAGGGGGGAAACTATGGCTACACCTTC
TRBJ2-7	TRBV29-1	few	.	CSVEGGRGRGEQYF	TGCAGCGTTGAAGGGGGCAGGGGACGCGGCGAGCAGTACTTC
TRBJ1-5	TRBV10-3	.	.	CAISEGGISNQPQHF	TGTGCCATCAGTGAAGGAGGGATTAGCAATCAGCCCCAGCATTTT
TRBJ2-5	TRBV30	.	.	CAWTRPEGYAAQYF	TGTGCCTGGACCCGCCCCGAAGGGTACGCTGCCCAGTACTTC
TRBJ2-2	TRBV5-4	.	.	CASSLFSRSGDTGELFF	TGTGCCAGCAGCTTGTTCTCCAGGAGTGGTGACACCGGGGAGCTGTTTTTT
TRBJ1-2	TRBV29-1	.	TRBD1	CSALQGAGGYTF	TGCAGCGCCCTACAGGGGGCAGGTGGCTACACCTTC
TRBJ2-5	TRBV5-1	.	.	CASSPGAVQETQYF	TGCGCCAGCAGCCCCGGAGCAGTGCAGGAGACCCAGTACTTC
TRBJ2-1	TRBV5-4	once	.	CASSLAQHRDEQFF	TGTGCCAGCAGCTTGGCCCAGCACCGGGATGAGCAGTTCTTC
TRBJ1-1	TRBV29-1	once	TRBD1	CSVEQGQNTEAFF	TGCAGCGTAGAACAGGGGCAGAACACTGAAGCTTTCTTT
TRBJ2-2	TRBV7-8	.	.	CASSRAGNPITGELFF	TGTGCCAGCAGCAGGGCCGGTAACCCAATTACCGGGGAGCTGTTTTTT
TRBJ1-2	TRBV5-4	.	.	CASSEWGDYGYTF	TGTGCCAGCAGCGAGTGGGGGGACTATGGCTACACCTTC
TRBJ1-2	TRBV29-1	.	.	CSVVSGPTVDYGYTF	TGCAGCGTTGTCTCGGGCCCTACCGTGGACTATGGCTACACCTTC
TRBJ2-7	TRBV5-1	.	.	CASSLGGQALGEQYF	TGCGCCAGCAGCTTGGGTGGCCAGGCCCTCGGGGAGCAGTACTTC
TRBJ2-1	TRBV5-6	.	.	CASRSRAGFREQFF	TGTGCCAGCAGATCACGGGCGGGGTTCAGGGAGCAGTTCTTC
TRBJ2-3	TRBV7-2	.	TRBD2	CASRIAGGLDTQYF	TGTGCCAGCAGGATAGCGGGGGGCCTAGATACGCAGTATTTT
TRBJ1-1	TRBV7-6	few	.	CASSRASGRDTEAFF	TGTGCCAGCAGCCGCGCGAGCGGCCGGGACACTGAAGCTTTCTTT
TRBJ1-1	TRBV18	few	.	CASSPPGQRIMNTEAFF	TGTGCCAGCTCACCACCTGGGCAGAGAATCATGAACACTGAAGCTTTCTTT
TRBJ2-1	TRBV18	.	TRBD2	CASSPSGLAGGLSNEQFF	TGTGCCAGCTCACCATCCGGACTAGCGGGGGGCCTGAGCAATGAGCAGTTCTTC
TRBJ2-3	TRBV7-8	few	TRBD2	CASSLAATSGRTDTQYF	TGTGCCAGCAGCTTAGCGGCGACTAGCGGGCGGACAGATACGCAGTATTTT
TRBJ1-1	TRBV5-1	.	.	CASSLNTEAFF	TGCGCCAGCAGCTTGAACACTGAAGCTTTCTTT